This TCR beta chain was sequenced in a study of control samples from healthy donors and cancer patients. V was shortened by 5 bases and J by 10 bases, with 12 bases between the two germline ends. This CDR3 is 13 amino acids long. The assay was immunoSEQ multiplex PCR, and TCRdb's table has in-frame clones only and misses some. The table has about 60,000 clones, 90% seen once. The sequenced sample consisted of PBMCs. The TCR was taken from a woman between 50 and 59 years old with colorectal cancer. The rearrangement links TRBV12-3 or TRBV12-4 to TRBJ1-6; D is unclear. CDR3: CASSPSVRSPLHF. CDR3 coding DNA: TGTGCCAGCAGTCCCAGTGTGAGGTCACCCCTCCACTTT.